This T cell receptor (beta chain) stems from a study of response to subunit inactivated influenza vaccine. Study-level findings and limits: Authors proposed each seasonal influenza vaccination draws in few new T cells.

Comments on this clonotype: Its antigen is unidentified.

MiXCR was run by TCRdb on the RT-PCR reads, yielding one entry per CDR3 protein. The data show about 700,000 distinct CDR3 sequences, about a sixth seen once. This CDR3 has 15 amino acids. Germline V gene data show CDR1 as LGHNA and CDR2 as YSLEER. V shed 0 bases, J shed 11 bases, and the junction held 8 bases outside the gene matches. Material: PBMCs from blood, obtained about 13 days after vaccination. This rearrangement joins TRBV4-3 to TRBJ1-4, with TRBD1 identical over 8 bases. The TCR sequence derives from a man in his fifties or sixties who received an inactivated influenza vaccine. For the CDR3, the DNA is TGCGCCAGCAGCCAAGAAGCAGGGGGCTTAGGGAAACTGTTTTTT. This encodes CASSQEAGGLGKLFF.